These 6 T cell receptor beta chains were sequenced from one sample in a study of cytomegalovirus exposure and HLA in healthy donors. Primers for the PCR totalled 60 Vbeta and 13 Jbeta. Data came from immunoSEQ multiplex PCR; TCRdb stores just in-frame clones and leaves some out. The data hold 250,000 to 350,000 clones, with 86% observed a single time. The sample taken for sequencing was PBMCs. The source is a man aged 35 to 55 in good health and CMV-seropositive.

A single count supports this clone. The CDR3 DNA is TGTGCCAGCAGCTATAGGGGGAGGACAGGGGTATCCGAGCAGTACTTC. Protein: CASSYRGRTGVSEQYF. The chain combines TRBV11-2 with TRBJ2-7; 9 bases are shared with TRBD1. After removal of 4 bases from V and 6 bases from J, the junction contained 13 bases not matched to a gene. The CDR3 runs 16 residues. The germline V gene has CDR1 SGHAT and CDR2 FQNNGV.

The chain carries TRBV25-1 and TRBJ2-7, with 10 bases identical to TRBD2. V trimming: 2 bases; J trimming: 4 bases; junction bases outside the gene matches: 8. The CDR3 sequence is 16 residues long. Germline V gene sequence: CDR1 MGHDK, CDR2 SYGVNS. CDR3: CASSEISGRASYEQYF. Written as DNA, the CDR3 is TGTGCCAGCAGTGAAATCAGCGGGAGGGCCAGTTACGAGCAGTACTTC.

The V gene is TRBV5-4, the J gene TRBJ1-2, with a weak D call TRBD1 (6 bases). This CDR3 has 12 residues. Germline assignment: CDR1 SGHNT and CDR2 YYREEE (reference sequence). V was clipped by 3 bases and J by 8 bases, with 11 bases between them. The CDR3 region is CASSWNRDGYTF. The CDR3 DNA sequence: TGTGCCAGCAGCTGGAACAGGGACGGCTACACCTTC.

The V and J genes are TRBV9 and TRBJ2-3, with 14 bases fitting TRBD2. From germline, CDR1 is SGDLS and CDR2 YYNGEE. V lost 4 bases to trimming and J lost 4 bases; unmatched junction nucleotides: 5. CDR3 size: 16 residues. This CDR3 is CASSPWTSGRSDTQYF. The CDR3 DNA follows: TGTGCCAGCAGCCCTTGGACTAGCGGGAGGTCAGATACGCAGTATTTT.

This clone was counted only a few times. Here the CDR3 reads CASRSHRGYNEQFF. Written as DNA, the CDR3 is TGTGCAAGTCGCTCCCATAGGGGCTACAATGAGCAGTTCTTC. V is TRBV12-2 and J is TRBJ2-1; TRBD1 is the table's D call and was not checked against the DNA. TRBV12-2 is given as a pseudogene. There are 14 residues in the CDR3.

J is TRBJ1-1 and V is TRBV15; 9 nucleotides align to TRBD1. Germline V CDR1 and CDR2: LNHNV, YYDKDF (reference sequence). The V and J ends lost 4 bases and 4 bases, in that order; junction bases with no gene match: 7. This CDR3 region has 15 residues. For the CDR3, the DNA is TGTGCCACCAGCATAGACAGGGGGACTGGCACTGAAGCTTTCTTT. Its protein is CATSIDRGTGTEAFF. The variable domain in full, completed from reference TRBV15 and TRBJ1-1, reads DAMVIQNPRYQVTQFGKPVTLSCSQTLNHNVMYWYQQKSSQAPKLLFHYYDKDFNNEADTPDNFQSRRPNTSFCFLDIRSPGLGDTAMYLCATSIDRGTGTEAFFGQGTRLTVV.